This TCR beta chain originates from a study of cytomegalovirus exposure and HLA in healthy donors. Findings and limits, study-wide: DRB1 showed the most TCR associations and HLA-C the fewest in a later analysis, as rates varied by HLA locus.

PCR amplification relied on 60 Vbeta primers (plus 13 Jbeta primers). Measured with immunoSEQ multiplex PCR; TCRdb has only the in-frame clones, and not every one. The repertoire holds 100,000 to 150,000 clones, about three quarters seen once, with approximately 6.3% in the top ten. While unrecorded immune exposures were likely, the donors were nominally healthy when sampled. In the case of this clone: The antigen is not known.

Per germline, CDR1 SQVTM and CDR2 ANQGSEA. The ends lost 7 bases at V and 8 bases at J; junction bases unmatched: 21. The CDR3 sequence is 16 residues long. This TCR derives from a man aged 35-49 years in good health and CMV-seropositive. The chain employs TRBV29-1 and TRBJ1-2; 8 bases map to TRBD1. The sample comprised PBMCs. DNA for the CDR3: TGCAGCGCCCTTGGGGTGGCAGGGGGCGCACGTAAGGGCTACACCTTC. It encodes CSALGVAGGARKGYTF. The whole variable domain, remainder taken from reference TRBV29-1 and TRBJ1-2, is SAVISQKPSRDICQRGTSLTIQCQVDSQVTMMFWYRQQPGQSLTLIATANQGSEATYESGFVIDKFPISRPNLTFSTLTVSNMSPEDSSIYLCSALGVAGGARKGYTFGSGTRLTVV.